The 27 T cell receptor beta chains below come from one sample, sequenced in a study of T-cell reconstitution after alpha-beta-depleted transplantation in children (dated by TCRdb to the mid-2010s). According to the study, the label for this sample's treatment or condition signals: allogeneic hematopoietic cell transplantation with graft depleted of TCRalphabeta T cells and CD19 B cells. Libraries were constructed by PCR. Sequencing took place on an Illumina HiSeq 2500. To normalize quantification of the TCRbeta repertoire, the TCR libraries were built with molecular barcoding that relied on unique molecular identifiers. The public reads were reanalyzed by TCRdb: fastp trimming at Q25, MiXCR alignment, in-frame beta chains only. Rows are combined by CDR3 protein, so each entry shows the most common genes and DNA. The sample table contains under 250,000 distinct CDR3 sequences; only one count was recorded for approximately 7% of them. Of the sample, 5.5% to 6.5% is held by the ten largest clones.

Specimen: PBMCs, collected before TCRalphabeta/CD19-depleted stem cell transplant. These receptors originate from a boy aged 2-9 years with acute lymphoblastic leukemia, due to receive a stem cell transplant.

This clonotype was found many times. The chain employs TRBV28 and TRBJ2-1, with D perhaps assigned TRBD1 or TRBD2 (6 bases each). The CDR3 is 17 amino acids. The V and J ends lost 4 bases and 4 bases respectively, with 20 bases between them. Germline V gene sequence: CDR1 MDHEN, CDR2 SYDVKM. CDR3 coding DNA: TGTGCCAGCAGTTCATCTTGGGGGGCGGGAACTTACAATGAGCAGTTCTTC. Encoded protein: CASSSSWGAGTYNEQFF.

This clonotype was counted between two and nine times. The chain links TRBV29-1 to TRBJ2-5; the D gene is possibly TRBD1 (6 bases). V was trimmed by 1 base and J by 5 bases, leaving 14 bases between them. The CDR3 totals 14 residues. CDR1 and CDR2 (germline): SQVTM, ANQGSEA. The CDR3 DNA reads as TGCAGCGTTGAAGCTGCAGGGGAGTGGGAGACCCAGTACTTC. As protein: CSVEAAGEWETQYF.

In this sample, this clonotype turned up a few times. CDR3 loop: CASSYGRVMNTEAFF. The CDR3, as DNA: TGTGCCAGCAGTTACGGCAGGGTTATGAACACTGAAGCTTTCTTT. V usage is TRBV6-2 or TRBV6-3 and J usage is TRBJ1-1; possible D gene TRBD1, 5 bases. This CDR3 has 15 amino acids. Germline CDR1 reads MNHEY; CDR2 reads SVGEGT. Trimming pared 2 bases from V and 0 bases from J, leaving 10 bases between.

In the case of this clonotype: At one boundary the junction diverges from the germline segment, which might be a read error. V gene TRBV12-3 or TRBV12-4 combines with J gene TRBJ1-2; D remains unclear. CDR3 length equals 12 residues. CDR3 region: CVSSLEDYGYTF. DNA of the CDR3: TGTGTCAGCAGTTTAGAGGACTATGGCTACACCTTC.

This clonotype was found many times. The DNA for the CDR3 is TGTGCCAGCGGGGACAGGGGGCGTCCTAGCGGGACGAGGGATACGCAGTATTTT. Amino acid sequence: CASGDRGRPSGTRDTQYF. The chain joins TRBV7-2 to TRBJ2-3; TRBD1 agrees at 12 bases. The trim removed 8 bases at V and 6 bases at J, leaving 18 bases unmatched. CDR1 SGHTA and CDR2 FQGNSA come from the germline V gene. This CDR3 contains 18 residues. Filled out from reference TRBV7-2 and TRBJ2-3, the complete variable domain reads GAGVSQSPSNKVTEKGKDVELRCDPISGHTALYWYRQSLGQGLEFLIYFQGNSAPDKSGLPSDRFSAERTGGSVSTLTIQRTQQEDSAVYLCASGDRGRPSGTRDTQYFGPGTRLTVL.

This clonotype was seen repeatedly, ten times or more. This sequence joins TRBV28 and TRBJ1-2; D gene unclear. Germline V gene data show CDR1 as MDHEN and CDR2 as SYDVKM. The CDR3 consists of 15 residues. V gave up 6 bases and J gave up 6 bases, with 20 bases separating them. CDR3 nucleotides: TGTGCCAGCAGCTCACCCACAGCTTACTTTCATGGCTACACCTTC. Residues: CASSSPTAYFHGYTF.

This rearrangement joins TRBV20-1 to TRBJ2-1; 10 nucleotides match TRBD2. The V gene end was trimmed by 0 bases and the J gene end by 4 bases; junction bases not matched to a gene: 3. The germline V gene has CDR1 DFQATT and CDR2 SNEGSKA (reference sequence). CDR3 length equals 15 residues. CDR3 sequence: CSAREAGGPYNEQFF. CDR3 sequence (DNA): TGCAGTGCTAGAGAAGCGGGGGGGCCGTACAATGAGCAGTTCTTC.

The chain couples TRBV7-2 to TRBJ2-7; D unresolved. Germline CDR1 and CDR2: SGHTA and FQGNSA. This CDR3 has 15 residues. Trimming took off 2 bases at V and 0 bases at J, with 11 bases between the two ends. In DNA, the CDR3 is TGTGCCAGCAGCTTATTTCTGAGAAACTCCTACGAGCAGTACTTC. Its protein is CASSLFLRNSYEQYF.

CDR3 sequence reads: CARETRSYNEQFF. CDR3 nucleotides: TGTGCCAGAGAAACCAGGTCCTACAATGAGCAGTTCTTC. This chain joins TRBV21-1 and TRBJ2-1. TRBV21-1 is flagged as a pseudogene. The CDR3 extends over 13 amino acids.

The chain combines TRBV28 with TRBJ1-4, with D uncertain. The CDR3 consists of 12 residues. V was pared by 7 bases and J by 6 bases, with 9 bases between. Germline CDR1 is MDHEN and CDR2 is SYDVKM. The CDR3 DNA is TGTGCCAGCACCCGTTCAGATGAAAAACTGTTTTTT. It encodes CASTRSDEKLFF. Together with reference TRBV28 and TRBJ1-4, the CDR3 gives the full variable domain: DVKVTQSSRYLVKRTGEKVFLECVQDMDHENMFWYRQDPGLGLRLIYFSYDVKMKEKGDIPEGYSVSREKKERFSLILESASTNQTSMYLCASTRSDEKLFFGSGTQLSVL.

In its sample, this clonotype was seen many times. The chain recombines TRBV29-1 with TRBJ1-2; D possibly corresponds to TRBD1 (5 bases). Trimming left V 3 bases short and J 5 bases short, with 10 bases between. CDR1 and CDR2 (germline): SQVTM, ANQGSEA. The CDR3 covers 12 residues. CDR3 residues: CSVDHRSYGYTF. CDR3 DNA sequence: TGCAGCGTTGATCACAGGTCATATGGCTACACCTTC.

The gene calls are TRBV7-8 and TRBJ1-2; perhaps TRBD1 as D (5 bases). Trimming left V 5 bases short and J 7 bases short, with 17 bases between. The CDR3 is 14 residues long. The V gene's germline CDR1 is SGHVS and CDR2 FQNEAQ. This CDR3 is CASSPRASYGGYTF. The CDR3 DNA reads as TGTGCCAGCAGCCCCAGGGCCAGCTACGGTGGCTACACCTTC. Variable domain in full (rest from reference TRBV7-8 and TRBJ1-2): GAGVSQSPRYKVAKRGQDVALRCDPISGHVSLFWYQQALGQGPEFLTYFQNEAQLDKSGLPSDRFFAERPEGSVSTLKIQRTQQEDSAVYLCASSPRASYGGYTFGSGTRLTVV.

This clonotype was seen ten or more times. The chain couples TRBV5-6 to TRBJ2-4; the D is unclear. This CDR3 has 12 amino acids. Germline V gene data show CDR1 as SGHDT and CDR2 as YYEEEE. V was cut by 4 bases and J by 6 bases, with 8 bases left in between. The CDR3 spells CASSRSLNIQYF. The CDR3 nucleotides read TGTGCCAGCAGCCGTTCCCTAAACATTCAGTACTTC.

This clonotype was seen at least ten times. The chain uses TRBV5-1 and TRBJ1-5, with D maybe TRBD1 (6 bases). The germline V and J ends were trimmed by 4 bases and 9 bases, with 20 bases remaining between them. The CDR3 consists of 15 residues. Germline CDR1 and CDR2: SGHRS and YFSETQ. CDR3 DNA: TGCGCCAGCAGCCCGAAGGACAGTAGAGTGGGGCCCCAGCATTTT. This sequence encodes CASSPKDSRVGPQHF.

This clonotype appeared a few times. The chain combines TRBV7-2 with TRBJ1-2, with 9 nucleotides matching TRBD1. The germline gives CDR1 SGHTA, CDR2 FQGNSA. The CDR3 consists of 13 residues. The junction had 5 bases not matched to a gene; V was cut back by 4 bases and J by 8 bases. The CDR3 nucleotides read TGTGCCAGCAGCTCATACAGGGGGCAGGGCTACACCTTC. This translates into CASSSYRGQGYTF.

The genes are TRBV19 and TRBJ2-5; 9 positions match TRBD1. V shed 6 bases, J shed 5 bases, and the junction held 10 bases outside the gene matches. Germline V gives CDR1 LNHDA, CDR2 SQIVND (reference sequence). The CDR3 has 15 residues. This CDR3 reads CASSPPTGGLETQYF. CDR3 sequence (DNA): TGTGCCAGTAGCCCGCCGACAGGGGGTTTGGAGACCCAGTACTTC.

This clonotype was detected many times. The V and J genes are TRBV7-8 and TRBJ2-7; TRBD2 is a possible D gene (6 bases). The length of the CDR3 is 14 residues. The V and J ends lost 8 bases and 0 bases respectively, with 14 bases between them. Germline V gene data show CDR1 as SGHVS and CDR2 as FQNEAQ. CDR3: CASRGTASSYEQYF. The CDR3 nucleotides read TGTGCCAGCCGCGGGACCGCCAGCTCCTACGAGCAGTACTTC.

This clonotype came up many times. V is TRBV20-1 and J is TRBJ2-5, with 9 bases identical to TRBD1. The CDR3 loop spans 14 amino acids. The trim removed 3 bases at V and 2 bases at J, leaving 4 bases unmatched. CDR1 and CDR2 (germline): DFQATT, SNEGSKA (reference sequence). CDR3 in amino acids: CSASWDRAQETQYF. Written as DNA, the CDR3 is TGCAGTGCTAGTTGGGACAGGGCACAAGAGACCCAGTACTTC.

The chain links TRBV14 to TRBJ1-6; TRBD1 matches 7 bases. V was pared by 3 bases and J by 6 bases, with 8 bases of the junction left unmatched. Looked up from germline, CDR1 is SGHDN and CDR2 is FVKESK. The CDR3 consists of 16 residues. CDR3 amino acids: CASSHRTGVGNSPLHF. In DNA, the CDR3 is TGTGCCAGCAGCCACCGTACAGGGGTTGGTAATTCACCCCTCCACTTT.

With respect to this clonotype: A much larger clone differs by one base, so this may be a read error. The chain employs TRBV20-1 and TRBJ2-7; TRBD1 or TRBD2 may be the D gene (5 bases each). The germline gives CDR1 DFQATT, CDR2 SNEGSKA (reference sequence). This CDR3 has 15 amino acids. The CDR3 DNA reads TGCAGTTCTAGCCCAACCGGGACCAACACCTACGAGCAGTACTTC. This codes for CSSSPTGTNTYEQYF.

This clonotype was counted ten times or more. CDR3 loop: CASQSFGGKTGETQYF. In DNA, the CDR3 is TGTGCCAGTCAATCTTTCGGGGGTAAGACGGGAGAGACCCAGTACTTC. The rearrangement uses TRBV28 and TRBJ2-5; a possible D gene is TRBD2 (6 bases). In germline, CDR1 is MDHEN, CDR2 SYDVKM. The V and J ends lost 9 bases and 4 bases respectively, with 24 bases between them. The CDR3 runs 16 residues. Filled out from reference TRBV28 and TRBJ2-5, the complete variable domain reads DVKVTQSSRYLVKRTGEKVFLECVQDMDHENMFWYRQDPGLGLRLIYFSYDVKMKEKGDIPEGYSVSREKKERFSLILESASTNQTSMYLCASQSFGGKTGETQYFGPGTRLLVL.

This clonotype was seen ten or more times. This chain connects TRBV20-1 to TRBJ2-1, with 8 bases fitting TRBD2. Germline trimming cut 3 bases from V and 3 bases from J; bases unmatched to any gene: 10. This CDR3 contains 16 residues. Germline assignment: CDR1 DFQATT and CDR2 SNEGSKA (reference sequence). The CDR3 DNA is TGCAGTGCTAGGGTGGGAGCGGGGGCCTTCTACAATGAGCAGTTCTTC. Its translation is CSARVGAGAFYNEQFF.

This clonotype was seen repeatedly, ten times or more. The genes are TRBV29-1 and TRBJ1-4; 9 nucleotides agree with TRBD1. V lost 3 bases and J lost 5; bases outside the gene matches: 4. This CDR3 comprises 14 residues. Germline-derived CDR1 and CDR2 are SQVTM and ANQGSEA. CDR3: CSVDTGTGNEKLFF. The CDR3 DNA reads as TGCAGCGTTGATACCGGGACAGGGAATGAAAAACTGTTTTTT.

This clonotype was counted many times. Mismatch with germline at one junction end may stem from a read error. The chain carries TRBV11-2 and TRBJ2-4; TRBD2 agrees at 12 bases. The CDR3 contains 16 residues. Germline assignment: CDR1 SGHAT and CDR2 FQNNGV. CDR3 bases: TGTGCCATCAGCTGGACTAGCGGGATAACCAAAAACATTCAGTACTTC. The encoded protein is CAISWTSGITKNIQYF. The complete variable domain, with remaining parts taken from reference TRBV11-2 and TRBJ2-4, reads EAGVAQSPRYKIIEKRQSVAFWCNPISGHATLYWYQQILGQGPKLLIQFQNNGVVDDSQLPKDRFSAERLKGVDSTLKIQPAKLEDSAVYLCAISWTSGITKNIQYFGAGTRLSVL.

CDR3 nucleotides: TGTGCCAGCAGCCGTGCACGGGGAACGGTTCCCTACGAGCAGTACTTC. This codes for CASSRARGTVPYEQYF. The chain links TRBV7-9 to TRBJ2-7; tentatively, D is TRBD2 (5 bases). The CDR3 loop spans 16 amino acids. V dropped 5 bases and J dropped 2 bases, with 19 bases sitting between them. Germline V gene sequence: CDR1 SEHNR, CDR2 FQNEAQ (reference sequence). Together with reference TRBV7-9 and TRBJ2-7, the CDR3 gives the full variable domain: DTGVSQNPRHKITKRGQNVTFRCDPISEHNRLYWYRQTLGQGPEFLTYFQNEAQLEKSRLLSDRFSAERPKGSFSTLEIQRTEQGDSAMYLCASSRARGTVPYEQYFGPGTRLTVT.

There are many counts of this clonotype. The chain's CDR3 is CSARIGGPDTQYF. The CDR3 nucleotides read TGCAGTGCTAGAATCGGGGGACCGGATACGCAGTATTTT. This chain connects TRBV20-1 to TRBJ2-3, with D possibly matching TRBD2 (6 bases). The CDR3 sequence is 13 residues long. CDR1 and CDR2 (germline): DFQATT, SNEGSKA (reference sequence). V lost 2 bases, J lost 6 bases, and 12 bases lay in between.

This clonotype was recorded at least ten times. The rearrangement uses TRBV4-3 and TRBJ1-1; maybe TRBD1 (6 bases). Trimming removed 6 bases from V and 10 bases from J, with 21 bases in between. CDR1 LGHNA and CDR2 YSLEER come from the germline V gene. There are 14 residues in the CDR3. Here the CDR3 reads CASRKSQGGDGAFF. As DNA, the CDR3 is TGCGCCAGCAGAAAATCACAGGGTGGGGATGGAGCTTTCTTT.